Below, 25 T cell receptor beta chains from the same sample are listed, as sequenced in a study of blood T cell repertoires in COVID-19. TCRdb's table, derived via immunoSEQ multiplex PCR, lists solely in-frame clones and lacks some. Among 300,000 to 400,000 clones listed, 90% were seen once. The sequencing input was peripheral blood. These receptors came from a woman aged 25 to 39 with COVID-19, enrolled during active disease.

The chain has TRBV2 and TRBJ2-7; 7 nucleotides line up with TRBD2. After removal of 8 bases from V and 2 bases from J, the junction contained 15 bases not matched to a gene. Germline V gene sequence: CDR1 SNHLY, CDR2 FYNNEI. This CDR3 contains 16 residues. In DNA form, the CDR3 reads TGTGCCAGCCAAACCTCGAGGCTAGCGGTAGCCTACGAGCAGTACTTC. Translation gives CASQTSRLAVAYEQYF.

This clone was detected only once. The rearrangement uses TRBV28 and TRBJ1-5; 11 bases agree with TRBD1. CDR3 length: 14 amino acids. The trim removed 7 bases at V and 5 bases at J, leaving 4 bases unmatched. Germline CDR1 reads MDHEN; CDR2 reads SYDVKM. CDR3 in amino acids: CASIRTGGHQPQHF. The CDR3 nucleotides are TGTGCCAGCATCCGGACAGGGGGCCATCAGCCCCAGCATTTT.

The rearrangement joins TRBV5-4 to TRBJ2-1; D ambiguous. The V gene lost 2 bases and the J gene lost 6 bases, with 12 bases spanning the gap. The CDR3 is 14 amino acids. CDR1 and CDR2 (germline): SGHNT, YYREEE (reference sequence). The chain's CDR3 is CASSFGDLTNEQFF. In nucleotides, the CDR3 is TGTGCCAGCAGCTTTGGAGACTTAACCAATGAGCAGTTCTTC.

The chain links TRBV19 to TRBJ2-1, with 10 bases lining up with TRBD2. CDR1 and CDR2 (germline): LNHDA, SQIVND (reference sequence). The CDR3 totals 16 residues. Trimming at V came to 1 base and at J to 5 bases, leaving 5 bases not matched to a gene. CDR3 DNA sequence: TGTGCCAGTAGTATAGGGAGGACTAGCGGAGACAATGAGCAGTTCTTC. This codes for CASSIGRTSGDNEQFF.

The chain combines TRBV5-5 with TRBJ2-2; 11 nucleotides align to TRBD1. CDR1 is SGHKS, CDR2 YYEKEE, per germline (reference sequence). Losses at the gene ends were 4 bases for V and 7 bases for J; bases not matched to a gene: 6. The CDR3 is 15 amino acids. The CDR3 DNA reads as TGTGCCAGCAGCCCCGGGACAGGGGGGTACGGGGAGCTGTTTTTT. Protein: CASSPGTGGYGELFF.

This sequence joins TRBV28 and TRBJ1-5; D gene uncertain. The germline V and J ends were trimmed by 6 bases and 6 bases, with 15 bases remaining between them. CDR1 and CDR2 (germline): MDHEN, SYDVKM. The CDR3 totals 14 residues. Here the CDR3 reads CASSPPLSGQPQHF. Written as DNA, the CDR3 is TGTGCCAGCAGCCCTCCCCTGAGCGGTCAGCCCCAGCATTTT.

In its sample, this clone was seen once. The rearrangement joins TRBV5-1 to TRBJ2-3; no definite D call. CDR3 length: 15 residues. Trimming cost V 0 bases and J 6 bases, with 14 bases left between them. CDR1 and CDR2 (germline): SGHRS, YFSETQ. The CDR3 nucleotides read TGCGCCAGCAGCTTGGAGGCGGCTAGTAGCGATACGCAGTATTTT. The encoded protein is CASSLEAASSDTQYF. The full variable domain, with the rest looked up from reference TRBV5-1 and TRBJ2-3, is KAGVTQTPRYLIKTRGQQVTLSCSPISGHRSVSWYQQTPGQGLQFLFEYFSETQRNKGNFPGRFSGRQFSNSRSEMNVSTLELGDSALYLCASSLEAASSDTQYFGPGTRLTVL.

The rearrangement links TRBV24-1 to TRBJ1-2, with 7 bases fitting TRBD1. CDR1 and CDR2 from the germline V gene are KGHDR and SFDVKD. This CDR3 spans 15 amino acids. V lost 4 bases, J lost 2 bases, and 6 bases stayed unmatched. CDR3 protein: CATSESGQENYGYTF. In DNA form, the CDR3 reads TGTGCCACCAGTGAATCAGGACAGGAAAACTATGGCTACACCTTC.

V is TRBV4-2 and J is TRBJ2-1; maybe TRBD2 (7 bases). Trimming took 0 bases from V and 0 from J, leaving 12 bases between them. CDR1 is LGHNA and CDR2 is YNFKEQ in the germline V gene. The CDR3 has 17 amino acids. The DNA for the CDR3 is TGTGCCAGCAGCCAAGAGGGGGGCGGGAGCTCCTACAATGAGCAGTTCTTC. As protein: CASSQEGGGSSYNEQFF.

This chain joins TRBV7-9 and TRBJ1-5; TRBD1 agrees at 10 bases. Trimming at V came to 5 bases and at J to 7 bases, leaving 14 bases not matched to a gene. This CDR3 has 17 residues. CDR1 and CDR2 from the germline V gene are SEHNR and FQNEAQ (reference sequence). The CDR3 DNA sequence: TGTGCCAGCAGCCAAAGAGGGCTTGGGACAGGGGAACAGCCCCAGCATTTT. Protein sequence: CASSQRGLGTGEQPQHF. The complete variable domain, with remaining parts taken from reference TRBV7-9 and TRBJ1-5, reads DTGVSQNPRHKITKRGQNVTFRCDPISEHNRLYWYRQTLGQGPEFLTYFQNEAQLEKSRLLSDRFSAERPKGSFSTLEIQRTEQGDSAMYLCASSQRGLGTGEQPQHFGDGTRLSIL.

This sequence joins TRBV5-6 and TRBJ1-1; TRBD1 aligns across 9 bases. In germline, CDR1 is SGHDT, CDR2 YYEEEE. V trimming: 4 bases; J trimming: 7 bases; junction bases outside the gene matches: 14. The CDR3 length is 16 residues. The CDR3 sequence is CASSRQLWDRVGEAFF. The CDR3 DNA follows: TGTGCCAGCAGCAGACAATTGTGGGACAGGGTAGGTGAAGCTTTCTTT. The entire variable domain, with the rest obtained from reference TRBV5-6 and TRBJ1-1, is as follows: DAGVTQSPTHLIKTRGQQVTLRCSPKSGHDTVSWYQQALGQGPQFIFQYYEEEERQRGNFPDRFSGHQFPNYSSELNVNALLLGDSALYLCASSRQLWDRVGEAFFGQGTRLTVV.

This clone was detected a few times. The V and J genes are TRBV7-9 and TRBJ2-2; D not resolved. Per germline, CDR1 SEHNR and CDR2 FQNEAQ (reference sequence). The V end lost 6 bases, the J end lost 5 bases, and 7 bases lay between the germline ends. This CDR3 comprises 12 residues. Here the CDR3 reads CASRPETGELFF. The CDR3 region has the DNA TGTGCCAGCAGGCCTGAGACCGGGGAGCTGTTTTTT. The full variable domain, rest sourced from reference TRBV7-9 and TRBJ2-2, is DTGVSQNPRHKITKRGQNVTFRCDPISEHNRLYWYRQTLGQGPEFLTYFQNEAQLEKSRLLSDRFSAERPKGSFSTLEIQRTEQGDSAMYLCASRPETGELFFGEGSRLTVL.

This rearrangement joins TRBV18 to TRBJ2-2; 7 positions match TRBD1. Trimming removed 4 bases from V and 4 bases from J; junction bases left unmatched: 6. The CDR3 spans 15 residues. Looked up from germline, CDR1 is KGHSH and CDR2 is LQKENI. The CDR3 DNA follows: TGTGCCAGCTCACTAAGACAGGGTGGCACCGGGGAGCTGTTTTTT. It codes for CASSLRQGGTGELFF.

CDR3 coding DNA: TGTGCCAGCAGCCCGCAGGACAGGGGAAACACTGAAGCTTTCTTT. As protein: CASSPQDRGNTEAFF. The gene calls are TRBV7-9 and TRBJ1-1; the match to TRBD1 covers 9 bases. CDR3 length: 15 amino acids. Germline V gene sequence: CDR1 SEHNR, CDR2 FQNEAQ (reference sequence). V lost 5 bases, J lost 2 bases, and 6 bases stayed unmatched.

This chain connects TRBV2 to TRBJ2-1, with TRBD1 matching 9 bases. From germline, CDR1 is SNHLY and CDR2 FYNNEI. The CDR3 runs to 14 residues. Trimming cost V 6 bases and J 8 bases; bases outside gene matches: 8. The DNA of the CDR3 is TGTGCCAGCAGGGGTAGGACAGGGGCGGATGAGCAGTTCTTC. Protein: CASRGRTGADEQFF.

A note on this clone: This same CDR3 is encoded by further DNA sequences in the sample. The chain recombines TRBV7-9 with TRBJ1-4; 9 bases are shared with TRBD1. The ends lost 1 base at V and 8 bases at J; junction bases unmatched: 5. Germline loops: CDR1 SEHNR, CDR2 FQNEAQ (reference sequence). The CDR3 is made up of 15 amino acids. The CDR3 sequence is CASSLGGQGNEKLFF. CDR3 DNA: TGTGCCAGCAGCTTAGGGGGACAGGGTAACGAAAAACTGTTTTTT.

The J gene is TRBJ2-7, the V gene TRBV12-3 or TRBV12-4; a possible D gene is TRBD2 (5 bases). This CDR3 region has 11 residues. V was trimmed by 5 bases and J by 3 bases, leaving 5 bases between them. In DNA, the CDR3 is TGTGCCAGCAGTCGGGACTACGAGCAGTACTTC. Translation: CASSRDYEQYF.

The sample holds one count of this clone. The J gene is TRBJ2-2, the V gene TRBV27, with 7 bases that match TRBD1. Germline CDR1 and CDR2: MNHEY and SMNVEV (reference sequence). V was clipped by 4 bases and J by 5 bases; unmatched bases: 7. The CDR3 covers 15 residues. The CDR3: CASSYRGVRTGELFF. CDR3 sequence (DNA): TGTGCCAGCAGTTACAGGGGAGTGAGGACCGGGGAGCTGTTTTTT.

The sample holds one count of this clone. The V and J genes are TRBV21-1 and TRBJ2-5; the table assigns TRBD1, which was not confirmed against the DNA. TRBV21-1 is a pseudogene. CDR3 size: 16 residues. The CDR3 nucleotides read TGTGCCAGCAGCCAAGAGGTGGGCAGGGATAAAGAGACCCAGTACTTC. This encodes CASSQEVGRDKETQYF.

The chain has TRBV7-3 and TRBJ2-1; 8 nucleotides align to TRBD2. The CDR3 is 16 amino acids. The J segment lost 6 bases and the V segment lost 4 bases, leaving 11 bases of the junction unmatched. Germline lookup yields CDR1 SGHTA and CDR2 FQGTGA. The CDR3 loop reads CASSSASGSIGNEQFF. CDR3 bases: TGTGCCAGCAGCTCCGCAAGCGGGAGTATCGGCAATGAGCAGTTCTTC.

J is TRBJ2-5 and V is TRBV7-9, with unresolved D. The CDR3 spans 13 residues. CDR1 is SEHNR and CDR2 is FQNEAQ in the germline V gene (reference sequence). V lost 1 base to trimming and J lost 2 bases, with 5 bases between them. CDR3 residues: CASSLVQQETQYF. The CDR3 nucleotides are TGTGCCAGCAGCTTAGTACAGCAAGAGACCCAGTACTTC.

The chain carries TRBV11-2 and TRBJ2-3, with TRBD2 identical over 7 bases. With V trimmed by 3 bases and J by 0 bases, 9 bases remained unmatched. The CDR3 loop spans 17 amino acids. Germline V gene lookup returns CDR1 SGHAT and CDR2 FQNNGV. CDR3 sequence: CASSFGGSSSSTDTQYF. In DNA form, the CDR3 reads TGTGCCAGCAGCTTCGGCGGGAGCTCTTCTAGCACAGATACGCAGTATTTT.

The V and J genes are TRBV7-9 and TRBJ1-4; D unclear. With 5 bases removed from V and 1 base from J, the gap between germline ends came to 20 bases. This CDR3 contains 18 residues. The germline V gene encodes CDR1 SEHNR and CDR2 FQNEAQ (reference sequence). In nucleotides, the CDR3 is TGTGCCAGCAGCGATAGTTGGCCCCAGGTCGGAACTAATGAAAAACTGTTTTTT. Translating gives CASSDSWPQVGTNEKLFF.

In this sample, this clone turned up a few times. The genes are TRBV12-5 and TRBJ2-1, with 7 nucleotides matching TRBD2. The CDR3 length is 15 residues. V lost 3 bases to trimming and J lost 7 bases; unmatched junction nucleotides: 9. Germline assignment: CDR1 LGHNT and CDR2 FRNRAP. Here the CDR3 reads CASGLEAGARNEQFF. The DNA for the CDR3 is TGTGCTAGTGGTTTAGAGGCGGGAGCTCGGAATGAGCAGTTCTTC.

CDR3 sequence: CASSQGSWDQSPLHF. DNA for the CDR3: TGTGCCAGCAGCCAGGGGTCATGGGATCAATCACCCCTCCACTTT. The chain joins TRBV7-9 to TRBJ1-6; tentatively, D is TRBD1 (6 bases). CDR3 size: 15 residues. Germline V gene sequence: CDR1 SEHNR, CDR2 FQNEAQ (reference sequence). V was trimmed by 5 bases and J by 10 bases, leaving 18 bases between them.